Shown below are 23 T cell receptor beta chains from a single sample sequenced in a study of T cell repertoires in cytomegalovirus infection. These receptors' targets are unknown. A single record per CDR3 protein comes from TCRdb applying MiXCR to the reads. This sample carries fewer than 650,000 distinct CDR3 sequences, 35% to 50% of them seen once, and the ten largest clones take around 50%. The specimen comprised cultured PBMCs, sampled from culture after CMV antigen stimulation. The receptors originated from a human donor in good health (CMV status not recorded). Some clones in this sample may be carry-over from other donors' samples.

This chain uses TRBV19 with TRBJ2-7, with TRBD1 as a possible D gene (6 bases). V lost 3 bases to trimming and J lost 7 bases, with 25 bases between them. CDR3 length equals 17 residues. Germline assignment: CDR1 LNHDA and CDR2 SQIVND (reference sequence). CDR3 in amino acids: CASSMGADSPGSVEQYF. The CDR3 DNA follows: TGTGCCAGTAGTATGGGTGCGGACAGTCCAGGGTCGGTTGAGCAGTACTTC.

This rearrangement joins TRBV18 to TRBJ2-5; 7 bases map to TRBD2. V dropped 2 bases and J dropped 5; count of bases not matched to a gene: 14. This CDR3 has 17 residues. Germline CDR1 and CDR2: KGHSH and LQKENI. CDR3 sequence: CASSPVYSREGAETQYF. Here the CDR3 DNA reads TGTGCCAGCTCACCAGTTTACTCCAGGGAGGGTGCCGAGACCCAGTACTTC.

The chain uses TRBV12-3 or TRBV12-4 and TRBJ2-6; tentatively, D is TRBD1 (5 bases). CDR3 length equals 14 residues. Trimming left V 5 bases short and J 4 bases short, with 9 bases between. The CDR3 protein is CASSLGVGANVLTF. CDR3 bases: TGTGCCAGCAGTCTAGGGGTAGGGGCCAACGTCCTGACTTTC.

This chain uses TRBV25-1 with TRBJ2-5; D possibly corresponds to TRBD1 (6 bases). The CDR3 extends over 13 amino acids. Trimming took 6 bases from V and 10 from J, leaving 18 bases between them. The germline V gene encodes CDR1 MGHDK and CDR2 SYGVNS. CDR3 region: CASRTWAGEGQYF. The CDR3 bases are TGTGCCAGCAGGACCTGGGCAGGGGAAGGCCAGTACTTC.

This chain uses TRBV7-2 with TRBJ2-3; D gene uncertain. CDR1 and CDR2 (germline): SGHTA, FQGNSA. There are 14 residues in the CDR3. Trimming took 5 bases from V and 6 from J, leaving 15 bases between them. In nucleotides, the CDR3 is TGTGCCAGCAGCCCCCGGTTAGTGGCCGATACGCAGTATTTT. This sequence encodes CASSPRLVADTQYF.

The chain has TRBV20-1 and TRBJ2-2; D is unresolved. In germline, CDR1 is DFQATT, CDR2 SNEGSKA (reference sequence). Deletions cut 3 bases from V and 8 bases from J, with 13 bases between. CDR3 length: 13 amino acids. CDR3 nucleotides: TGCAGTGCTAGCAGGTCGGCACGTGGGGAGCTGTTTTTT. Translating it yields CSASRSARGELFF.

The chain couples TRBV5-6 to TRBJ1-5; no firm D call. The CDR3 has 14 residues. Germline CDR1 is SGHDT and CDR2 is YYEEEE. Trimming took 2 bases from V and 2 from J, leaving 8 bases between them. The CDR3 nucleotides are TGTGCCAGCAGCTTTTGGACGGGCAATCAGCCCCAGCATTTT. Its translation is CASSFWTGNQPQHF.

The V and J genes are TRBV12-3 or TRBV12-4 and TRBJ2-7; D ambiguous. Trimming pared 3 bases from V and 5 bases from J, leaving 11 bases between. The CDR3 loop spans 13 amino acids. The CDR3 here is CASSLRLWDEQYF. In DNA, the CDR3 is TGTGCCAGCAGTTTGCGGTTGTGGGACGAGCAGTACTTC.

This clonotype was detected a few times. The chain recombines TRBV7-9 with TRBJ2-7; TRBD2 aligns across 10 bases. The CDR3 is made up of 13 amino acids. V shed 8 bases and J 7 bases; nucleotides not matched to a gene: 8. Germline V CDR1 and CDR2: SEHNR, FQNEAQ (reference sequence). The CDR3 nucleotides are TGTGCCAGCGTGAGACTAGCGGGTGAGGAGCAGTACTTC. Translation: CASVRLAGEEQYF. Full variable domain (remainder filled in from reference TRBV7-9 and TRBJ2-7): DTGVSQNPRHKITKRGQNVTFRCDPISEHNRLYWYRQTLGQGPEFLTYFQNEAQLEKSRLLSDRFSAERPKGSFSTLEIQRTEQGDSAMYLCASVRLAGEEQYFGPGTRLTVT.

CDR3 bases: TGTGCCAGTAGTTCGAGCGGGAACCAAGAGACCCAGTACTTC. Amino acids: CASSSSGNQETQYF. The chain employs TRBV19 and TRBJ2-5, with TRBD2 matching over 7 bases. CDR1 is LNHDA, CDR2 SQIVND, per germline (reference sequence). V was pared by 5 bases and J by 0 bases, with 3 bases of the junction left unmatched. This CDR3 contains 14 residues.

This clonotype was recorded only once. The J gene is TRBJ2-1, the V gene TRBV4-3; D is perhaps TRBD1 or TRBD2 (5 bases each). This CDR3 has 15 residues. The germline V gene has CDR1 LGHNA and CDR2 YSLEER. The V and J ends lost 0 bases and 10 bases respectively, with 16 bases between them. In DNA form, the CDR3 reads TGCGCCAGCAGCCAAGACGAAGGATGGGGCGGGGAGCAGTTCTTC. Its protein product is CASSQDEGWGGEQFF.

The CDR3 sequence: CASSYSPGRGGRPGANVLTF. CDR3 coding DNA: TGTGCCAGCAGTTACTCGCCGGGCAGGGGAGGGAGACCTGGGGCCAACGTCCTGACTTTC. The chain has TRBV6-2 or TRBV6-3 and TRBJ2-6, with D possibly being TRBD2 (7 bases). Looked up from germline, CDR1 is MNHEY and CDR2 is SVGEGT. The V end was cut by 0 bases, the J end by 2 bases, with 20 bases between. The CDR3 extends over 20 amino acids.

The chain employs TRBV7-9 and TRBJ2-1, with D possibly being TRBD1 or TRBD2 (6 bases each). V gave up 5 bases and J gave up 5 bases, with 16 bases separating them. This CDR3 comprises 15 residues. Germline V gene sequence: CDR1 SEHNR, CDR2 FQNEAQ (reference sequence). The CDR3 is CASSPRWGADNEQFF. CDR3 in DNA: TGTGCCAGCAGCCCGAGGTGGGGGGCCGACAATGAGCAGTTCTTC. Combining the CDR3 with reference TRBV7-9 and TRBJ2-1 gives the whole variable domain DTGVSQNPRHKITKRGQNVTFRCDPISEHNRLYWYRQTLGQGPEFLTYFQNEAQLEKSRLLSDRFSAERPKGSFSTLEIQRTEQGDSAMYLCASSPRWGADNEQFFGPGTRLTVL.

This chain connects TRBV6-6 to TRBJ2-7; the D call may be TRBD1 or TRBD2 (6 bases each). The CDR3 runs to 13 residues. V lost 4 bases and J lost 3, with 10 bases in between. Germline values: CDR1 MNHNY, CDR2 SVGAGI (reference sequence). Written as DNA, the CDR3 is TGTGCCAGCAGTTCCGAGGGGGGCTACGAGCAGTACTTC. This gives the protein CASSSEGGYEQYF.

This sequence joins TRBV3-1 and TRBJ1-4; D gene unclear. The CDR3 sequence is 14 residues long. Trimming stripped 0 bases from V and 8 bases from J, with 10 bases between. Germline V lookup: CDR1 LGHDT, CDR2 YNNKEL (reference sequence). Written as DNA, the CDR3 is TGTGCCAGCAGCCAAGAGATCAAGGGCGAAAAACTGTTTTTT. Protein sequence: CASSQEIKGEKLFF.

This chain uses TRBV28 with TRBJ1-3; D gene uncertain. The germline V and J ends were trimmed by 5 bases and 4 bases, with 6 bases remaining between them. Per the germline V gene, CDR1 is MDHEN and CDR2 is SYDVKM. CDR3 size: 12 residues. CDR3 in DNA: TGTGCCAGCAGTACAATGGGAAACACCATATATTTT. Its protein product is CASSTMGNTIYF.

V is TRBV7-2 and J is TRBJ1-6; no clear D gene. The CDR3 covers 16 residues. The V end was cut by 5 bases, the J end by 3 bases, with 14 bases between. The germline gives CDR1 SGHTA, CDR2 FQGNSA. The CDR3: CASSPLGSRYNSPLHF. CDR3 DNA sequence: TGTGCCAGCAGCCCCCTAGGCTCCCGCTATAATTCACCCCTCCACTTT.

This clonotype was picked up a small number of times. This sequence joins TRBV7-2 and TRBJ2-3; 9 nucleotides agree with TRBD2. Losses at the gene ends were 2 bases for V and 6 bases for J; bases not matched to a gene: 12. This CDR3 contains 17 residues. The germline V gene encodes CDR1 SGHTA and CDR2 FQGNSA. CDR3 amino acids: CASSLLHQRGARDTQYF. DNA for the CDR3: TGTGCCAGCAGCTTACTACACCAGCGGGGGGCCAGGGATACGCAGTATTTT.

This clonotype was recorded a few times. J is TRBJ2-1 and V is TRBV7-2; D not resolved. V was pared by 5 bases and J by 0 bases, with 20 bases between. The CDR3 is made up of 18 amino acids. Germline values: CDR1 SGHTA, CDR2 FQGNSA. CDR3 DNA sequence: TGTGCCAGCAGCACCCGGCGTGAGGTACCATCCTCCTACAATGAGCAGTTCTTC. Translation: CASSTRREVPSSYNEQFF.

Only a few counts were recorded for this clonotype. V gene TRBV6-1 combines with J gene TRBJ2-1; 15 nucleotides match TRBD2. With 5 bases clipped from V and 9 bases from J, the junction kept 14 bases outside the gene matches. Germline lookup yields CDR1 MNHNS and CDR2 SASEGT. This CDR3 region has 18 residues. In nucleotides, the CDR3 is TGTGCCAGCAGTTTTTCGATGCGGACTAGCGGGGGGGGGAGTGAGCAGTTCTTC. Translated, it gives CASSFSMRTSGGGSEQFF.

The DNA for the CDR3 is TGTGCCAGCAGCCCCCCGGTCTGGCTGGCGTATGAGCAGTACTTC. Encoded protein: CASSPPVWLAYEQYF. The V call is TRBV7-2, the J call TRBJ2-7; D is undetermined. CDR3 length equals 15 residues. V dropped 5 bases and J dropped 7 bases, with 21 bases sitting between them. The germline CDR1 and CDR2 sequences are SGHTA and FQGNSA.

The chain is built from TRBV7-2 and TRBJ2-1; 10 bases line up with TRBD2. In germline, CDR1 is SGHTA, CDR2 FQGNSA. The trim removed 7 bases at V and 5 bases at J, leaving 8 bases unmatched. CDR3 size: 15 residues. DNA of the CDR3: TGTGCCAGCATCGGGAGACTAGCGGGCAACAATGAGCAGTTCTTC. The encoded protein is CASIGRLAGNNEQFF.

As concerns this clonotype: The junction departs from the called germline gene at one end, perhaps through a read error. This chain links TRBV7-9 with TRBJ2-3; the D gene is possibly TRBD1 (6 bases). This CDR3 region has 15 residues. Germline values: CDR1 SEHNR, CDR2 FQNEAQ (reference sequence). The CDR3 DNA reads as TGTGCCGGCAGCCCCTGGGGACAAGATGCAGATACGCAGTATTTT. It translates to CAGSPWGQDADTQYF.